A single T cell receptor beta chain is shown here with its context. This record comes from a study of blood T cell repertoires in COVID-19. Study at large: The United States, Italy and Spain were the sources of the acute and convalescent COVID-19 samples. In each case, the material was cDNA or gDNA derived from T cells, B-cell-depleted T cells, or PBMCs.

This CDR3 contains 14 residues. CDR1 and CDR2 from the germline V gene are WSHSY and SAAADI. Trimming took 6 bases from V and 3 from J, leaving 14 bases between them. Per the authors' pipeline: Amplification of reference gene primers provided the estimated nucleated cell counts. The data were produced by immunoSEQ multiplex PCR, yet TCRdb's version contains in-frame clones alone and is incomplete. The DNA was the basis for D and trimming; V, J and clone size are from that table. The table includes 25,000 to 30,000 clones, around 90% detected once. The sequenced sample consisted of peripheral blood. The origin of this receptor is a woman aged 55-75 years with active COVID-19. This chain links TRBV10-2 with TRBJ1-1; D remains unclear. This CDR3 reads CASSPTGRDTEAFF. CDR3 in DNA: TGCGCCAGCAGCCCCACTGGGAGGGACACTGAAGCTTTCTTT.